These T cell receptor beta chains were read from a single sample in a study of metastatic and nonmetastatic thyroid tumors. Via MiXCR, TCRdb re-called the PCR reads. In the table there are about 20,000 clones, 35% to 40% of which are singletons. The source material was tumor tissue. Source of these receptors: a female donor with papillary thyroid cancer or a benign thyroid nodule (not recorded which). Some clones in this sample may be carry-over from other donors' samples. CDR3s include the opening cysteine and the closing phenylalanine or tryptophan. The D gene is left open where the match is weak. Clone size appears in some rows only: once, few, many, or a class for an expanded clone.

v_gene	abundance	j_gene	d_gene	CDR3aa	CDR3nt
TRBV20-1	NA	TRBJ2-3	NA	CSARDPSTDTQYF	TGCAGTGCTAGGGACCCTAGCACAGATACGCAGTATTTT
TRBV6-1	few	TRBJ1-2	NA	CATEGYTF	TGTGCCACCGAGGGCTACACCTTC
TRBV19	few	TRBJ1-1	NA	CASSRAGMGKTEAFF	TGTGCCAGTAGTCGGGCAGGGATGGGAAAGACTGAAGCTTTCTTT
TRBV28	NA	TRBJ2-2	TRBD2	CASSRTSARDGELFF	TGTGCCAGCAGTCGGACTAGCGCCCGTGACGGGGAGCTGTTTTTT
TRBV28	NA	TRBJ1-2	NA	CASIPGQNYGYTF	TGTGCCAGCATTCCTGGACAGAACTATGGCTACACCTTC
TRBV30	NA	TRBJ1-2	TRBD1	CAWRGQGSYGYTF	TGTGCCTGGAGGGGACAGGGGAGCTATGGCTACACCTTC
TRBV27	few	TRBJ1-2	NA	CASSLGTKNYGYTF	TGTGCCAGCAGTTTAGGGACAAAAAACTATGGCTACACCTTC
TRBV2	NA	TRBJ2-5	NA	CASSLWDTEETQYF	TGTGCCAGCAGTCTTTGGGACACCGAAGAGACCCAGTACTTC
TRBV7-3	NA	TRBJ2-7	NA	CASSLSLLHEQYF	TGTGCCAGCAGCTTATCACTGCTCCACGAGCAGTACTTC
TRBV10-1	NA	TRBJ2-2	NA	CASSERRGGGKIFPNTGELFF	TGCGCCAGCAGTGAGAGGAGGGGTGGCGGTAAAATTTTCCCGAACACCGGGGAGCTGTTTTTT
TRBV4-3	NA	TRBJ1-4	NA	CASSHGRVGRRHNEKLFF	TGCGCCAGCAGCCACGGCCGCGTCGGACGGCGTCATAATGAAAAACTGTTTTTT
TRBV19	few	TRBJ2-5	NA	CASSRGDTQETQYF	TGTGCCAGTAGTCGGGGGGACACCCAAGAGACCCAGTACTTC